A selection of T cell receptor beta chains follows, all from one sample in a study of early T cells in non-severe SARS-CoV-2 infection. MiXCR, applied by TCRdb to the 5' RACE reads, yields one record per CDR3 protein. This sample has 62,000 or so distinct CDR3 sequences; around 9.9% occur once, and the top ten carry less than 1.5%. Material for sequencing was whole blood. The receptors were gathered from an adult who was a healthcare worker with PCR-confirmed SARS-CoV-2 infection or an uninfected control (not recorded which). The CDR3 runs from the conserved cysteine through the conserved F or W. The D gene is left open where the match is weak. Clone size is shown for a subset of rows, as once, few, many or a class of expanded clone.

D,J,V,size,CDR3,DNA
TRBD2,TRBJ2-3,TRBV6-6,many,CASSYTGGRADTQYF,TGTGCCAGCAGTTACACGGGGGGGCGTGCAGATACGCAGTATTTT
.,TRBJ2-5,TRBV6-5,.,CASTSGPGGTQYF,TGTGCCAGCACCTCAGGTCCGGGTGGGACCCAGTACTTC
.,TRBJ1-5,TRBV21-1,few,CASSLKPGQLNYSNQPQHF,TGTGCCAGCAGTCTTAAGCCGGGACAGCTGAACTATAGCAATCAGCCCCAGCATTTT
TRBD1,TRBJ2-6,TRBV10-2,.,CASSYRGTGANVLTF,TGCGCCAGCAGCTACAGGGGAACTGGGGCCAACGTCCTGACTTTC
TRBD2,TRBJ2-1,TRBV6-5,few,CASSYSILSGGVAGQFF,TGTGCCAGCAGTTACTCGATTCTAAGCGGGGGGGTAGCTGGGCAGTTCTTC
.,TRBJ2-2,TRBV25-1,many,CASSKRQAANTGELFF,TGTGCCAGCAGTAAAAGACAGGCAGCGAACACCGGGGAGCTGTTTTTT
.,TRBJ1-3,TRBV28,few,CASSSQGLNTIYF,TGTGCCAGCAGCTCACAGGGACTAAACACCATATATTTT
.,TRBJ1-6,TRBV9,.,CASSAGPGTSVPLHF,TGTGCCAGCAGCGCGGGTCCCGGGACATCCGTGCCCCTCCACTTT
.,TRBJ1-2,TRBV19,.,CASSIGQLRQRNYGYTF,TGTGCCAGTAGTATCGGACAGCTCCGCCAAAGGAACTATGGCTACACCTTC
.,TRBJ1-5,TRBV27,many,CASSLDSPYQPQHF,TGTGCCAGCAGTCTCGACAGCCCCTATCAGCCCCAGCATTTT
.,TRBJ2-1,TRBV11-2,many,CASSLRGRYNEQFF,TGTGCCAGCAGCTTACGGGGACGTTACAATGAGCAGTTCTTC
.,TRBJ2-3,TRBV27,few,CASSLGRADTQYF,TGTGCCAGCAGTTTAGGCCGGGCAGATACGCAGTATTTT
.,TRBJ1-2,TRBV6-6,few,CASSPRTNYGYTF,TGTGCCAGCAGTCCCAGAACTAACTATGGCTACACCTTC
.,TRBJ2-1,TRBV12-3/TRBV12-4,few,CASSLAANSYNEQFF,TGTGCCAGCAGTTTAGCAGCGAATTCCTACAATGAGCAGTTCTTC
TRBD2,TRBJ2-5,TRBV7-9,.,CASSFSLSGGIQETQYF,TGTGCCAGCAGCTTTTCCCTTAGCGGGGGGATCCAAGAGACCCAGTACTTC
.,TRBJ1-5,TRBV6-1,few,CASSVQGHSNQPQHF,TGTGCCAGCAGTGTCCAGGGCCATAGCAATCAGCCCCAGCATTTT
TRBD1,TRBJ1-2,TRBV5-1,many,CASSLSGGNYGYTF,TGCGCCAGCAGCTTGTCAGGGGGTAACTATGGCTACACCTTC
TRBD2,TRBJ2-3,TRBV6-2/TRBV6-3,many,CASSYTETGTSGSDTQYF,TGTGCCAGCAGTTACACGGAGACCGGGACTAGCGGATCAGATACGCAGTATTTT
.,TRBJ1-1,TRBV18,few,CASSPGGNTEAFF,TGTGCCAGCTCACCGGGGGGGAACACTGAAGCTTTCTTT
.,TRBJ1-5,TRBV7-9,.,CASSLGNSNQPQHF,TGTGCCAGCAGCTTAGGGAATAGCAATCAGCCCCAGCATTTT
.,TRBJ1-3,TRBV30,.,CAWSFWENTIYF,TGTGCCTGGAGTTTCTGGGAAAACACCATATATTTT
.,TRBJ1-1,TRBV7-9,many,CASSLGRSQVNTEAFF,TGTGCCAGCAGCTTAGGGAGGAGTCAAGTAAACACTGAAGCTTTCTTT
.,TRBJ2-1,TRBV5-1,few,CASSPDGSSYNEQFF,TGCGCCAGCAGCCCTGACGGAAGCTCCTACAATGAGCAGTTCTTC
TRBD1,TRBJ1-4,TRBV5-1,.,CASSGGRQGTNEKLFF,TGCGCCAGCAGCGGAGGAAGACAGGGAACTAATGAAAAACTGTTTTTT
TRBD2,TRBJ2-1,TRBV7-2,few,CASSFGLAGVEQFF,TGTGCCAGCAGCTTCGGACTAGCGGGGGTCGAGCAGTTCTTC
TRBD2,TRBJ2-4,TRBV3-1,few,CASSQGLVIGNIQYF,TGTGCCAGCAGCCAGGGACTAGTTATAGGAAACATTCAGTACTTC
.,TRBJ2-2,TRBV2,.,CASSRDVWELFF,TGTGCCAGCAGTCGGGACGTCTGGGAGCTGTTTTTT
TRBD1,TRBJ1-6,TRBV2,many,CASRGPGQTNSPLHF,TGTGCCAGCAGGGGGCCGGGACAGACGAATTCACCCCTCCACTTT
.,TRBJ2-1,TRBV12-3/TRBV12-4,.,CASSFLSYEQFF,TGTGCCAGCAGTTTTCTCTCCTATGAGCAGTTCTTC
.,TRBJ1-1,TRBV11-2,few,CASSPTGAGSTEAFF,TGTGCCAGCAGTCCAACTGGGGCAGGGAGCACTGAAGCTTTCTTT
TRBD2,TRBJ2-3,TRBV19,many,CASSMGASGTDTQYF,TGTGCCAGTAGTATGGGGGCTAGCGGGACAGATACGCAGTATTTT
.,TRBJ2-2,TRBV19,few,CASSILSGPSRGELFF,TGTGCCAGTAGTATTCTGTCGGGTCCCAGCCGTGGGGAGCTGTTTTTT
.,TRBJ2-5,TRBV18,.,CASSPRLETQYF,TGTGCCAGCTCACCCCGGCTAGAGACCCAGTACTTC
TRBD1,TRBJ2-1,TRBV11-3,.,CASSRRRVQGWDEQFF,TGTGCCAGCAGCCGACGTCGCGTACAGGGGTGGGATGAGCAGTTCTTC
.,TRBJ1-5,TRBV12-3/TRBV12-4,.,CASRSRVGGYSNQPQHF,TGTGCCAGCAGATCTCGCGTTGGAGGGTATAGCAATCAGCCCCAGCATTTT
.,TRBJ2-6,TRBV6-5,many,CASREDMPGANVLTF,TGTGCCAGCAGGGAAGACATGCCTGGGGCCAACGTCCTGACTTTC
.,TRBJ1-2,TRBV2,.,CASLRVNYGYTF,TGTGCCAGTCTACGGGTTAACTATGGCTACACCTTC
.,TRBJ2-5,TRBV5-8,few,CASSNRVRETQYF,TGTGCCAGCAGTAACAGGGTCCGGGAGACCCAGTACTTC
.,TRBJ2-1,TRBV5-4,many,CASSLWPGTPGNEQFF,TGTGCCAGCAGCTTGTGGCCGGGGACCCCGGGTAATGAGCAGTTCTTC
.,TRBJ2-5,TRBV10-2,few,CASSELRLEGFDQETQYF,TGCGCCAGCAGTGAACTCCGACTCGAGGGGTTTGATCAAGAGACCCAGTACTTC
TRBD1,TRBJ2-6,TRBV20-1,many,CSAITGAGANVLTF,TGCAGTGCGATAACAGGGGCCGGGGCCAACGTCCTGACTTTC
.,TRBJ1-2,TRBV29-1,.,CSVVSQANYGYTF,TGCAGCGTTGTCTCACAGGCTAACTATGGCTACACCTTC
.,TRBJ2-4,TRBV6-1,.,CASSGLQLAKNIQYF,TGTGCCAGCTCGGGACTGCAGCTAGCCAAAAACATTCAGTACTTC
TRBD2,TRBJ2-3,TRBV7-3,.,CASSLTAPSGPSTDTQYF,TGTGCCAGCAGCTTAACTGCCCCTAGCGGCCCTAGCACAGATACGCAGTATTTT
.,TRBJ2-2,TRBV2,.,CASSEFPGELFF,TGTGCCAGCAGTGAATTCCCCGGGGAGCTGTTTTTT